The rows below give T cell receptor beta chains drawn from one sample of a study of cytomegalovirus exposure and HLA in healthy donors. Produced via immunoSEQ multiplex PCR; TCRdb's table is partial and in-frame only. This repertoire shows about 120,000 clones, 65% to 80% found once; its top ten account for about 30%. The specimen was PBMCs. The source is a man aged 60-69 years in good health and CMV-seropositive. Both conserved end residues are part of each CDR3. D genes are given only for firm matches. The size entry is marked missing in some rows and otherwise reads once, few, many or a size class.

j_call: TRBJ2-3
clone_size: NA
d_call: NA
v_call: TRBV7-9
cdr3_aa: CASSGSGDITDTQYF
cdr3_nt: TGTGCCAGCAGTGGCTCCGGGGACATCACAGATACGCAGTATTTT

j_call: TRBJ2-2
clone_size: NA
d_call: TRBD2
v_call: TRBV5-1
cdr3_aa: CASRGSAGGNTGELFF
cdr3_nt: TGCGCCAGCAGAGGGTCGGCGGGAGGGAACACCGGGGAGCTGTTTTTT

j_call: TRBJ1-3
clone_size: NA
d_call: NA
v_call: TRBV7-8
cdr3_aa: CASSFTRTGRGNTIYF
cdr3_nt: TGTGCCAGCAGCTTCACCCGTACAGGAAGGGGAAACACCATATATTTT

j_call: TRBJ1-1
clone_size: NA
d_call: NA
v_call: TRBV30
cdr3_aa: CAWSFGTVNTEAFF
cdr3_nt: TGTGCCTGGAGTTTTGGCACAGTGAACACTGAAGCTTTCTTT

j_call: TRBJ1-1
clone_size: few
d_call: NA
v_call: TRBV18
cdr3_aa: CASSPLQGSTEAFF
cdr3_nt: TGTGCCAGCTCACCTCTTCAGGGATCCACTGAAGCTTTCTTT

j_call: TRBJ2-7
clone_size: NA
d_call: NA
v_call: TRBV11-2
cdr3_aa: CASSPYIRGEQYF
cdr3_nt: TGTGCCAGCAGCCCCTACATCAGGGGCGAGCAGTACTTC

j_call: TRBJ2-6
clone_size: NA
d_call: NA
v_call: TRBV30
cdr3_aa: CAWARSRVFPSGANVLTF
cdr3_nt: TGTGCCTGGGCTAGATCCAGGGTATTCCCCTCTGGGGCCAACGTCCTGACTTTC

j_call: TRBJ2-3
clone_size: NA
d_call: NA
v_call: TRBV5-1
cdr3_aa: CASRDRPSTDTQYF
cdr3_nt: TGCGCCAGCAGAGACAGGCCCAGCACAGATACGCAGTATTTT

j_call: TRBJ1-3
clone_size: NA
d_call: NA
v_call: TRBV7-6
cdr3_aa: CASSQRRSGNTIYF
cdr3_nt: TGTGCCAGCAGCCAACGGCGGTCTGGAAACACCATATATTTT

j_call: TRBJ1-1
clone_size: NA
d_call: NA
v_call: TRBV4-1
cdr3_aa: CASSQAAGVNTEAFF
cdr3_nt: TGCGCCAGCAGCCAGGCGGCCGGGGTGAACACTGAAGCTTTCTTT

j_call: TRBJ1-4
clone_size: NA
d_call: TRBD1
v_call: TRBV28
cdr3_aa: CASRGTGLPTGHNEKLFF
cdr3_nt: TGTGCCAGCCGCGGGACAGGTCTTCCCACCGGTCATAATGAAAAACTGTTTTTT

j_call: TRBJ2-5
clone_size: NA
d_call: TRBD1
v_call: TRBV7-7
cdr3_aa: CASSLTGGLGETQYF
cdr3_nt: TGTGCCAGCAGCTTAACAGGGGGCTTGGGGGAGACCCAGTACTTC

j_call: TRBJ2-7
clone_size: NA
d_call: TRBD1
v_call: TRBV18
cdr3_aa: CASSPMVDGTATYEQYF
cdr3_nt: TGTGCCAGCTCACCAATGGTAGACGGGACAGCTACCTACGAGCAGTACTTC

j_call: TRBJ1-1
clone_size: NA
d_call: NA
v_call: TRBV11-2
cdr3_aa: CASRRIRGNTEAFF
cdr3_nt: TGTGCCAGCAGACGCATCAGGGGCAACACTGAAGCTTTCTTT

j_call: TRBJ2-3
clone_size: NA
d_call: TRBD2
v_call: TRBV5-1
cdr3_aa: CASSLERGGQDTQYF
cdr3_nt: TGCGCCAGCAGCTTAGAACGGGGGGGCCAAGATACGCAGTATTTT

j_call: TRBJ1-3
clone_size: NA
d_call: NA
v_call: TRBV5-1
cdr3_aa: CASSTGLHSGNTIYF
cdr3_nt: TGCGCCAGCAGCACGGGACTTCACTCTGGAAACACCATATATTTT

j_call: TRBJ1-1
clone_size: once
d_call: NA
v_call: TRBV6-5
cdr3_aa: CASNLRGGNTEAFF
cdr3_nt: TGTGCCAGCAATCTGAGGGGAGGAAACACTGAAGCTTTCTTT

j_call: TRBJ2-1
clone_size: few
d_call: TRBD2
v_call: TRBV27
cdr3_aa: CASSLSPGGYNEQFF
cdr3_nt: TGTGCCAGCAGTTTATCTCCGGGAGGGTACAATGAGCAGTTCTTC

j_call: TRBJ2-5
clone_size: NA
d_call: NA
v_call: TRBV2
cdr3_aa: CASSEQKETQYF
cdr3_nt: TGTGCCAGCAGTGAACAGAAGGAGACCCAGTACTTC

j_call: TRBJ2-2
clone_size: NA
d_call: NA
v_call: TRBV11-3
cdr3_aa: CASSPGPGELFF
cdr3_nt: TGTGCCAGCAGCCCAGGCCCCGGGGAGCTGTTTTTT

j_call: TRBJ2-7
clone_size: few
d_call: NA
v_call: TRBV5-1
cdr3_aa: CASSSNRPGNPYEQYF
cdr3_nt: TGCGCCAGCAGCTCAAATCGACCGGGAAACCCCTACGAGCAGTACTTC

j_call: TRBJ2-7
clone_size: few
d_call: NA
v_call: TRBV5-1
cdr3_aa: CASYRDSYEQYF
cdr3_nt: TGCGCCAGCTACAGGGACTCCTACGAGCAGTACTTC